These 14 T cell receptor beta chains originate from one sample sequenced in a study of cytomegalovirus exposure and HLA in healthy donors. The PCR ran on 60 Vbeta and 13 Jbeta primers. Only in-frame clones appear in the TCRdb table, and some are missing; sequencing was by immunoSEQ multiplex PCR. This table holds some 60,000 clones, about 83% found once. The sequencing sample was made of PBMCs. The source of these receptors is a human donor in good health.

DNA of the CDR3: TGTGCCAGCAGTACGGGAGTGGACGAGCAGTACTTC. Amino acids: CASSTGVDEQYF. The J gene is TRBJ2-7, the V gene TRBV28; maybe TRBD2 (6 bases). The CDR3 consists of 12 residues. V lost 5 bases to trimming and J lost 5 bases, with 10 bases between them. Germline CDR1 reads MDHEN; CDR2 reads SYDVKM.

The gene calls are TRBV6-1 and TRBJ2-3, with 13 bases identical to TRBD2. Germline CDR1 is MNHNS and CDR2 is SASEGT. The trim removed 6 bases at V and 2 bases at J, leaving 2 bases unmatched. The CDR3 spans 15 residues. DNA for the CDR3: TGTGCCAGCAGGGGACTAGCGGGAAACACAGATACGCAGTATTTT. Protein product: CASRGLAGNTDTQYF.

The V call is TRBV6-6, the J call TRBJ1-2; D perhaps matches TRBD1 (6 bases). Germline lookup yields CDR1 MNHNY and CDR2 SVGAGI (reference sequence). This CDR3 spans 11 amino acids. Trimming cost V 10 bases and J 8 bases, with 14 bases left between them. The CDR3 protein is CATSGGAGYTF. The CDR3 DNA reads as TGTGCCACCTCGGGGGGCGCGGGCTACACCTTC.

This rearrangement joins TRBV7-3 to TRBJ1-1; TRBD1 is a possible D gene (5 bases). Per germline, CDR1 SGHTA and CDR2 FQGTGA. V lost 1 base and J lost 4, with 10 bases in between. The CDR3 is 14 residues long. DNA of the CDR3: TGTGCCAGCAGCTTAAGGCGGGGCGGCACTGAAGCTTTCTTT. This gives the protein CASSLRRGGTEAFF. The variable domain in full, completed from reference TRBV7-3 and TRBJ1-1, reads GAGVSQTPSNKVTEKGKYVELRCDPISGHTALYWYRQSLGQGPEFLIYFQGTGAADDSGLPNDRFFAVRPEGSVSTLKIQRTERGDSAVYLCASSLRRGGTEAFFGQGTRLTVV.

This chain joins TRBV7-2 and TRBJ2-7; no firm D call. Trimming took off 0 bases at V and 0 bases at J, with 6 bases between the two ends. This CDR3 contains 14 residues. Germline assignment: CDR1 SGHTA and CDR2 FQGNSA. CDR3 in DNA: TGTGCCAGCAGCTTAGCGGCGGCCTCCTACGAGCAGTACTTC. Translated: CASSLAAASYEQYF.

The chain combines TRBV11-1 with TRBJ1-1; TRBD1 aligns across 10 bases. J gave up 10 bases and V 5 bases, and 7 bases lay outside the gene matches. The CDR3 length is 13 residues. Germline values: CDR1 SGHAT, CDR2 FQDESV (reference sequence). The CDR3 sequence: CASSRTGGSGAFF. The CDR3 nucleotides read TGTGCCAGCAGCCGGACAGGGGGAAGTGGAGCTTTCTTT.

This clone was seen only a few times. This chain links TRBV11-2 with TRBJ2-2; 8 bases agree with TRBD1. CDR1 and CDR2 from the germline V gene are SGHAT and FQNNGV. This CDR3 has 14 residues. The junction had 5 bases not matched to a gene; V was cut back by 4 bases and J by 7 bases. The CDR3 region has the DNA TGTGCCAGCAGCTCACAGGGGGTCATCGGGGAGCTGTTTTTT. Its protein is CASSSQGVIGELFF.

J is TRBJ1-5 and V is TRBV4-1, with TRBD1 matching over 8 bases. The CDR3 sequence is 17 residues long. Per germline, CDR1 MGHRA and CDR2 YSYEKL. V was clipped by 2 bases and J by 3 bases; unmatched bases: 9. DNA of the CDR3: TGCGCCAGCAGCCAATTCCGGGACAGGATCGACAATCAGCCCCAGCATTTT. Translating it yields CASSQFRDRIDNQPQHF.

This chain links TRBV18 with TRBJ2-5, with D possibly TRBD1 on 6 matching bases. Trimming cost V 3 bases and J 2 bases, with 10 bases left between them. Germline V lookup: CDR1 KGHSH, CDR2 LQKENI. The CDR3 spans 14 residues. CDR3 in DNA: TGTGCCAGCTCACCCAGGGGCCAGCAAGAGACCCAGTACTTC. Translating it yields CASSPRGQQETQYF.

This clone was seen a handful of times. The chain recombines TRBV5-6 with TRBJ1-1; weak D call: TRBD1 (5 bases). The V gene's germline CDR1 is SGHDT and CDR2 YYEEEE. V lost 4 bases, J lost 4 bases, and 11 bases lay in between. The CDR3 loop spans 13 amino acids. This chain's CDR3 is CASSPGGTTEAFF. The CDR3 DNA follows: TGTGCCAGCAGCCCTGGAGGGACCACTGAAGCTTTCTTT.

The chain is built from TRBV7-2 and TRBJ1-5, with D unresolved. Deletions cut 2 bases from V and 7 bases from J, with 6 bases between. The germline gives CDR1 SGHTA, CDR2 FQGNSA. The CDR3 is 12 amino acids. The CDR3 is CASSLYRQPQHF. CDR3 nucleotides: TGTGCCAGCAGCTTATATAGACAGCCCCAGCATTTT.

V gene TRBV15 combines with J gene TRBJ1-2; D not resolved. The CDR3 is 14 residues long. Germline V gene sequence: CDR1 LNHNV, CDR2 YYDKDF (reference sequence). Trimming stripped 0 bases from V and 2 bases from J, with 7 bases between. CDR3: CATSRDGRNYGYTF. CDR3 coding DNA: TGTGCCACCAGCAGAGATGGCAGGAACTATGGCTACACCTTC.

CDR3 residues: CASSSLASHSNQPQHF. CDR3 DNA sequence: TGTGCCAGCAGCTCCCTGGCTTCACATAGCAATCAGCCCCAGCATTTT. This rearrangement joins TRBV5-6 to TRBJ1-5; D call uncertain. V dropped 3 bases and J dropped 0 bases, with 13 bases sitting between them. The length of the CDR3 is 16 residues. Germline V gene lookup returns CDR1 SGHDT and CDR2 YYEEEE.

V is TRBV28 and J is TRBJ2-7, with D perhaps matching TRBD1 (5 bases). Trimming cost V 2 bases and J 5 bases, with 7 bases left between them. Germline V gives CDR1 MDHEN, CDR2 SYDVKM. The CDR3 is 12 residues long. The CDR3 loop reads CASSLIRDEQYF. Written as DNA, the CDR3 is TGTGCCAGCAGTTTAATCAGGGACGAGCAGTACTTC.